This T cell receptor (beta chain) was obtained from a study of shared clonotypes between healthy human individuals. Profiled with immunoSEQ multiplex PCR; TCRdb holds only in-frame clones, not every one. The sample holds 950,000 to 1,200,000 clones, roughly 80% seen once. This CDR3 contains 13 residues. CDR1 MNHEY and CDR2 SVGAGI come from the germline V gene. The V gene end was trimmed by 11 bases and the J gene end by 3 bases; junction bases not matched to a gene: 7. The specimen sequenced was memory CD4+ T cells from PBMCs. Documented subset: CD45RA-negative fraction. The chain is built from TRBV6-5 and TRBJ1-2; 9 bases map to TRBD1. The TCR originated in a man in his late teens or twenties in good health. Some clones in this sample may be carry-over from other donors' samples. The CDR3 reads CAVGTGPDYGYTF. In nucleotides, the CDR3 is TGTGCCGTGGGGACAGGGCCGGACTATGGCTACACCTTC.